This TCR beta chain derives from a study of shared clonotypes between healthy human individuals. Study results and limitations: Clonotype sharing among the donors was expected to vary with sequencing depth.

Each PCR replicate run on unsorted PBMC took in 250 to 300 ng DNA, 25,000 to 30,000 T cell genomes. In the authors' methods: For the immunoSEQ data, sequences were junction-only without quality scores, so filtering differed. Here immunoSEQ multiplex PCR was the method, and the copy in TCRdb shows in-frame clones only, minus some. Clonal size and the V and J genes are those of that table, whereas D and trimming came from the DNA. The data contain 400,000 to 600,000 clones, 75% to 80% of them seen just once; the ten biggest clones take up around 13%. The study used 83 million or so PBMCs per unsorted sample for genomic DNA. As concerns this clone: The antigen remains undetermined.

This CDR3 is 14 amino acids long. Germline V gives CDR1 MDHEN, CDR2 SYDVKM. Trimming cost V 5 bases and J 0 bases, with 5 bases left between them. The chain has TRBV28 and TRBJ2-6; D uncertain. Sequenced sample: PBMCs. This receptor was taken from a woman in her thirties or forties in good health. Some clones in this sample may be carry-over from other donors' samples. This CDR3 is CASSGNSGANVLTF. The CDR3 DNA is TGTGCCAGCAGTGGTAACTCTGGGGCCAACGTCCTGACTTTC.